Reported below is one T cell receptor (beta chain). Trimming removed 4 bases from V and 7 bases from J; junction bases left unmatched: 9. Per germline, CDR1 SGDLS and CDR2 YYNGEE. The CDR3 spans 14 residues. This entry comes from a study of control samples from healthy donors and cancer patients. Sequenced by immunoSEQ multiplex PCR; TCRdb stores in-frame clones only, minus some. The sample has about 120,000 clones; 89% are singletons. The TCR originated in a man between 45 and 60 years old in good health. The chain joins TRBV9 to TRBJ2-5; 8 bases line up with TRBD2. Sequencing was done on a sample of blood. In nucleotides, the CDR3 is TGTGCCAGCAGCTTAGGGGGACTAGGAGGGACCCAGTACTTC. It codes for CASSLGGLGGTQYF.